Listed below are T cell receptor beta chains from one sample, sequenced in a study of blood T cell repertoires in COVID-19. Assay used: immunoSEQ multiplex PCR; TCRdb lists only in-frame clones, some missing. The sample lists roughly 41,000 clones, 85% to 90% seen once, with more than 15% in the top ten. Sequenced: peripheral blood. The source is a human donor in a cohort sampled during active COVID-19. CDR3s include the opening cysteine and the closing phenylalanine or tryptophan. Fields, in order: clone size, J gene, V gene, D gene, CDR3 protein, CDR3 DNA. The D gene is left open where the match is weak. Clone size is shown for a subset of rows, as once, few, many or a class of expanded clone.

clone_size: few; j_call: TRBJ2-7; v_call: TRBV5-6; d_call: TRBD2; cdr3_aa: CASSLTPPLAGEQYF; cdr3_nt: TGTGCCAGCAGCCTAACCCCCCCCCTAGCGGGCGAGCAGTACTTC
clone_size: NA; j_call: TRBJ2-7; v_call: TRBV5-1; d_call: TRBD1; cdr3_aa: CASSSGTGEVSEQYF; cdr3_nt: TGCGCCAGCAGCTCCGGGACAGGGGAAGTTAGCGAGCAGTACTTC
clone_size: NA; j_call: TRBJ1-1; v_call: TRBV5-4; d_call: TRBD1; cdr3_aa: CASSFGTGSEAFF; cdr3_nt: TGTGCCAGCAGCTTTGGGACAGGGTCTGAAGCTTTCTTT
clone_size: NA; j_call: TRBJ2-2; v_call: TRBV15; d_call: NA; cdr3_aa: CATSRELGGGAYTGELFF; cdr3_nt: TGTGCCACCAGCAGAGAACTGGGAGGGGGGGCCTACACCGGGGAGCTGTTTTTT
clone_size: NA; j_call: TRBJ1-3; v_call: TRBV9; d_call: NA; cdr3_aa: CASSVGGGRSGGTIYF; cdr3_nt: TGTGCCAGCAGCGTAGGTGGAGGGAGGAGCGGCGGTACCATATATTTT
clone_size: few; j_call: TRBJ2-1; v_call: TRBV7-9; d_call: NA; cdr3_aa: CASSSPVSGSNNEQFF; cdr3_nt: TGTGCCAGCAGCTCGCCGGTGTCAGGGTCAAACAATGAGCAGTTCTTC
clone_size: NA; j_call: TRBJ2-2; v_call: TRBV9; d_call: TRBD1; cdr3_aa: CASSVTGATGELFF; cdr3_nt: TGTGCCAGCAGTGTGACAGGGGCCACCGGGGAGCTGTTTTTT
clone_size: NA; j_call: TRBJ1-1; v_call: TRBV6-5; d_call: TRBD1; cdr3_aa: CASRQGTYTEAFF; cdr3_nt: TGTGCCAGCAGACAGGGGACGTACACTGAAGCTTTCTTT
clone_size: NA; j_call: TRBJ1-5; v_call: TRBV6-4; d_call: NA; cdr3_aa: CARPCGPHNQPQHF; cdr3_nt: TGTGCCAGGCCCTGTGGGCCCCACAATCAGCCCCAGCATTTT
clone_size: NA; j_call: TRBJ1-6; v_call: TRBV11-2; d_call: TRBD1; cdr3_aa: CASSLLTGGDSPLHF; cdr3_nt: TGTGCCAGCAGCTTACTCACAGGGGGCGACTCACCCCTCCACTTT
clone_size: NA; j_call: TRBJ2-1; v_call: TRBV27; d_call: TRBD2; cdr3_aa: CASSFSGSWNEQFF; cdr3_nt: TGTGCCAGCAGTTTTAGCGGGAGTTGGAATGAGCAGTTCTTC
clone_size: NA; j_call: TRBJ1-1; v_call: TRBV11-2; d_call: NA; cdr3_aa: CASTARGNTEAFF; cdr3_nt: TGTGCCAGCACCGCGAGAGGGAACACTGAAGCTTTCTTT
clone_size: NA; j_call: TRBJ2-2; v_call: TRBV3-1/TRBV3-2; d_call: TRBD1; cdr3_aa: CASSPPDRGRTGELFF; cdr3_nt: TGTGCCAGCAGCCCCCCGGACAGGGGGCGAACCGGGGAGCTGTTTTTT
clone_size: once; j_call: TRBJ1-1; v_call: TRBV12-3/TRBV12-4; d_call: NA; cdr3_aa: CASSPLSTEAFF; cdr3_nt: TGTGCCAGCAGCCCCCTAAGCACTGAAGCTTTCTTT
clone_size: NA; j_call: TRBJ2-1; v_call: TRBV9; d_call: TRBD1; cdr3_aa: CASSVATGQGFNEQFF; cdr3_nt: TGTGCCAGCAGCGTAGCTACGGGACAGGGCTTCAATGAGCAGTTCTTC
clone_size: NA; j_call: TRBJ2-1; v_call: TRBV29-1; d_call: TRBD2; cdr3_aa: CSGGLAGVGLNEQFF; cdr3_nt: TGCAGCGGGGGACTAGCGGGAGTGGGCCTCAATGAGCAGTTCTTC
clone_size: NA; j_call: TRBJ2-1; v_call: TRBV9; d_call: TRBD2; cdr3_aa: CASSAYPGGQDEQFF; cdr3_nt: TGTGCCAGCAGCGCTTACCCGGGGGGGCAAGATGAGCAGTTCTTC
clone_size: NA; j_call: TRBJ2-7; v_call: TRBV7-2; d_call: NA; cdr3_aa: CATRRGPSYEQYF; cdr3_nt: TGTGCCACACGCCGCGGGCCCTCCTACGAGCAGTACTTC
clone_size: NA; j_call: TRBJ1-1; v_call: TRBV19; d_call: TRBD1; cdr3_aa: CALQETGGTEAFF; cdr3_nt: TGTGCCCTTCAAGAGACAGGGGGCACTGAAGCTTTCTTT
clone_size: NA; j_call: TRBJ1-5; v_call: TRBV7-2; d_call: NA; cdr3_aa: CASSLARHSNQPQHF; cdr3_nt: TGTGCCAGCAGCTTAGCGCGCCATAGCAATCAGCCCCAGCATTTT
clone_size: NA; j_call: TRBJ2-1; v_call: TRBV14; d_call: TRBD2; cdr3_aa: CASSQWGLAGAYNEQFF; cdr3_nt: TGTGCCAGCAGCCAATGGGGCCTAGCGGGAGCTTACAATGAGCAGTTCTTC
clone_size: NA; j_call: TRBJ2-7; v_call: TRBV5-1; d_call: NA; cdr3_aa: CASSWSSYEQYF; cdr3_nt: TGCGCCAGCAGCTGGAGCTCCTACGAGCAGTACTTC